In this sample, the clone carrying this TCR beta chain turned up a few times. The sample comes from a study of patients and donors after allogeneic stem cell transplantation. TCRdb itself ran the RT-PCR reads through MiXCR, one entry per CDR3 protein. The data hold 150,000 to 250,000 distinct CDR3 sequences, with about 40% observed a single time. Germline CDR1 is MNHEY and CDR2 is SVGAGI. The CDR3 contains 14 residues. The V and J ends lost 7 bases and 6 bases, in that order; junction bases with no gene match: 8. The receptor was derived from a human donor who was either an allogeneic HSCT recipient or a stem cell or donor lymphocyte infusion donor (not recorded which). It is not recorded whose cells these are; they may come from a transplant donor. Sequences were obtained from blood, either unsorted or a sorted T cell fraction (not recorded which). The genes are TRBV6-5 and TRBJ1-5; TRBD1 matches at 8 bases. In DNA, the CDR3 is TGTGCCAGCAACCATCAGGGGGCAGGTCAGCCCCAGCATTTT. This translates into CASNHQGAGQPQHF.